This is a list of T cell receptor beta chains from one sample in a study of T-cell memory formation after mild COVID-19. MiXCR, run by TCRdb on the 5' RACE reads, gives a single entry per CDR3 protein. Of 150,000 to 200,000 distinct CDR3 sequences in the sample, 11% were seen once. The sequenced sample consisted of PBMCs or a T cell subset sorted from them (not recorded which). These receptors all come from a man in his late teens or twenties who had mild COVID-19 (a few samples of this study predate the infection). Cell type and time point are not known. Each CDR3 is given without its conserved first and last residue. Fields, in order: D gene, V gene, CDR3 protein. D genes are given only for firm matches.

d_gene: TRBD2; v_gene: TRBV12-3/TRBV12-4; CDR3aa: ASTLGGGAGVNEQF
d_gene: TRBD2; v_gene: TRBV4-2; CDR3aa: ASSRTSTGELF
d_gene: .; v_gene: TRBV20-1; CDR3aa: SASRSREQY
d_gene: .; v_gene: TRBV7-8; CDR3aa: ASRSYRDGNQPQH
d_gene: .; v_gene: TRBV5-1; CDR3aa: ASSLERVGVHEQF
d_gene: TRBD2; v_gene: TRBV4-3; CDR3aa: ASSQVASGYSYEQY
d_gene: .; v_gene: TRBV30; CDR3aa: AWSDKTAAGANVLT
d_gene: .; v_gene: TRBV11-2; CDR3aa: ASSLAQGSGANVLT
d_gene: .; v_gene: TRBV12-3/TRBV12-4; CDR3aa: ASSLRGEDYEQY
d_gene: .; v_gene: TRBV7-2; CDR3aa: ASCKTYNEQF
d_gene: TRBD2; v_gene: TRBV5-1; CDR3aa: ASSGRLAGQETQY
d_gene: .; v_gene: TRBV9; CDR3aa: ASSPRGDSYNSPLH
d_gene: TRBD2; v_gene: TRBV7-9; CDR3aa: ASSPPGGPGELF
d_gene: .; v_gene: TRBV7-2; CDR3aa: ASSLAGAGSYNEQF
d_gene: .; v_gene: TRBV7-8; CDR3aa: ASSLTTGGSNSPLH
d_gene: .; v_gene: TRBV4-3; CDR3aa: ASSISPTDQETQY
d_gene: TRBD2; v_gene: TRBV4-3; CDR3aa: ASSQDPSGGIQETQY
d_gene: TRBD1; v_gene: TRBV7-8; CDR3aa: ASSLGDREAGELF
d_gene: .; v_gene: TRBV11-2; CDR3aa: ASSFLTSSYEQY
d_gene: .; v_gene: TRBV7-8; CDR3aa: ASSLGQGGTQY
d_gene: .; v_gene: TRBV7-9; CDR3aa: ASSPTGQADTQY
d_gene: TRBD2; v_gene: TRBV12-3/TRBV12-4; CDR3aa: ASSYERGQETQY
d_gene: TRBD1; v_gene: TRBV5-1; CDR3aa: ASSPGQGNSPLH
d_gene: .; v_gene: TRBV5-5; CDR3aa: ASSQQGHTEAF
d_gene: .; v_gene: TRBV10-2; CDR3aa: ASSDSGGAETQY
d_gene: .; v_gene: TRBV20-1; CDR3aa: SARGGGPGNEQF
d_gene: .; v_gene: TRBV5-1; CDR3aa: ASSLQGIGDTEAF
d_gene: .; v_gene: TRBV30; CDR3aa: AWSVEVNGYT
d_gene: .; v_gene: TRBV7-2; CDR3aa: ASSSPGATQY
d_gene: TRBD2; v_gene: TRBV12-3/TRBV12-4; CDR3aa: ASSSTGTSGGLSNEQF
d_gene: .; v_gene: TRBV6-5; CDR3aa: ASRGSGNTIY
d_gene: TRBD1; v_gene: TRBV5-1; CDR3aa: ASSPTGINTEAF
d_gene: .; v_gene: TRBV2; CDR3aa: ASSTTYQETQY
d_gene: .; v_gene: TRBV12-3/TRBV12-4; CDR3aa: ASSVGHWNTEAF
d_gene: .; v_gene: TRBV10-3; CDR3aa: AIRLQEAETQY
d_gene: .; v_gene: TRBV7-3; CDR3aa: ASSSASPPTGEQF
d_gene: TRBD2; v_gene: TRBV12-3/TRBV12-4; CDR3aa: ASSSRGGRETQY
d_gene: .; v_gene: TRBV27; CDR3aa: ASCQSGAGPPGYT
d_gene: TRBD1; v_gene: TRBV7-9; CDR3aa: ASSGGGLEAF
d_gene: .; v_gene: TRBV28; CDR3aa: ASSSYYRVTSNQPQH
d_gene: TRBD2; v_gene: TRBV4-2; CDR3aa: ASSQLSLAGGPGTGELF
d_gene: .; v_gene: TRBV5-1; CDR3aa: ASSLMGWGNEKLF
d_gene: .; v_gene: TRBV7-2; CDR3aa: ASSLVQGAGYT
d_gene: TRBD2; v_gene: TRBV7-9; CDR3aa: ASSLRGGASDEQF
d_gene: .; v_gene: TRBV5-6; CDR3aa: ASSLGQLTDTQY
d_gene: .; v_gene: TRBV12-3/TRBV12-4; CDR3aa: ASQGAGAYNEQF
d_gene: TRBD2; v_gene: TRBV6-2/TRBV6-3; CDR3aa: ASSTTSGEQF
d_gene: .; v_gene: TRBV15; CDR3aa: ATSRAMGLGGWAQG
d_gene: TRBD2; v_gene: TRBV18; CDR3aa: ASSPPLAGGDLNEQF
d_gene: .; v_gene: TRBV29-1; CDR3aa: SVVRGDYGYT
d_gene: .; v_gene: TRBV12-3/TRBV12-4; CDR3aa: ASSPRWTQYYQETQY
d_gene: TRBD1; v_gene: TRBV5-1; CDR3aa: ASSLTGDTDTQY
d_gene: .; v_gene: TRBV3-1; CDR3aa: ASSQGGKNTEAF
d_gene: .; v_gene: TRBV3-1; CDR3aa: ASSPRGGLSSYNSPLH
d_gene: TRBD1; v_gene: TRBV7-2; CDR3aa: ASSLGTGGSGNQPQH
d_gene: .; v_gene: TRBV9; CDR3aa: ASSVRGISSGNTIY
d_gene: TRBD1; v_gene: TRBV28; CDR3aa: ASSPAMRQGARGYT
d_gene: .; v_gene: TRBV7-3; CDR3aa: ASSLGPVMNTEAF
d_gene: .; v_gene: TRBV11-1; CDR3aa: ASSLGTSQDTDTQY